This is a list of T cell receptor beta chains from one sample in a study of T cell responses to AZD1222 COVID-19 vaccine. Only in-frame clones appear in the TCRdb table, and some are missing; sequencing was by immunoSEQ multiplex PCR. The top ten hold 8% of the sample, which has about 81,000 clones, around 93% seen once. The sequenced sample was peripheral blood, obtained 28 days after the second AZD1222 dose. All receptors derive from an adult who received the AZD1222 COVID-19 vaccine. Each CDR3 is given with its conserved first and last residue. A D gene is named only where the DNA matches it firmly. The listing skips clone size in some rows; elsewhere it reads once, few, many or a size class.

j_call d_call v_call cdr3_length clone_size cdr3_nt cdr3_aa
TRBJ1-1 - TRBV19 12 - TGTGCCAGTAGCCCCGAGAACACTGAAGCTTTCTTT CASSPENTEAFF
TRBJ2-1 TRBD2 TRBV27 16 - TGTGCCAGCAGTTCGCCGGGACTAGCGGGAGGGTGGGAGCAGTTCTTC CASSSPGLAGGWEQFF
TRBJ1-5 TRBD1 TRBV19 16 - TGTGCCAGTAGTATGGGGGACAGGGGTATATATCAGCCCCAGCATTTT CASSMGDRGIYQPQHF
TRBJ1-3 - TRBV5-8 15 - TGTGCCAGCAGCTTGGTACGACAGTCCGGGAACACCATATATTTT CASSLVRQSGNTIYF
TRBJ2-1 - TRBV24-1 13 once TGTGCCACCAGTGATCCGGCCGGCAATGAGCAGTTCTTC CATSDPAGNEQFF
TRBJ1-4 TRBD1 TRBV6-1 16 - TGTGCCAGCAGTGAAGCTCAGGGGGCAACTAATGAAAAACTGTTTTTT CASSEAQGATNEKLFF
TRBJ2-3 - TRBV30 14 once TGTGCCTGGAGTTTGGTGTCTGGCACAGATACGCAGTATTTT CAWSLVSGTDTQYF
TRBJ2-1 - TRBV24-1 15 - TGTGCCACCAGTGACAGGCTAGCGAGATCTAATGAGCAGTTCTTC CATSDRLARSNEQFF
TRBJ2-5 TRBD2 TRBV6-5 15 once TGTGCCAGCAGTCAATTCCTAGCGGGCGGAGAGACCCAGTACTTC CASSQFLAGGETQYF
TRBJ2-3 - TRBV7-2 13 once TGTGCCAGCAGCTTGGCTGTCTGGGATACGCAGTATTTT CASSLAVWDTQYF
TRBJ1-2 TRBD1 TRBV12-3/TRBV12-4 12 - TGTGCCAGCAGCCTAGGGGGCAAGGGCTACACCTTC CASSLGGKGYTF
TRBJ2-5 - TRBV18 13 - TGTGCCAGCTCCCCGGGACAAAAAGAGACCCAGTACTTC CASSPGQKETQYF
TRBJ1-5 - TRBV2 15 - TGTGCCAGCAGGATCACGGGGACCCCTATCCTGCCCCAGCATTTT CASRITGTPILPQHF
TRBJ2-3 - TRBV5-3 12 - TGTGCCATGGGGACTGCTACAGATACGCAGTATTTT CAMGTATDTQYF
TRBJ1-1 TRBD1 TRBV28 15 - TGTGCCAGCAGTTTATATGGGACAGGGGGTACTGAAGCTTTCTTT CASSLYGTGGTEAFF
TRBJ2-7 TRBD2 TRBV3-1/TRBV3-2 15 - TGTGCCAGCAGCCAAGGTGTGGCGGGGGCCTACGAGCAGTACTTC CASSQGVAGAYEQYF
TRBJ2-1 - TRBV5-4 12 - TGTGCCAGCAGCTTGACTAGCAGCGAGCAGTTCTTC CASSLTSSEQFF
TRBJ1-3 TRBD1 TRBV15 15 - TGTGCCACCAGCAGGGACAGGGGAGCGGGAAACACCATATATTTT CATSRDRGAGNTIYF
TRBJ2-7 - TRBV7-8 16 - TGTGCCAGCAGCTCAGTGGGGGCGGGAGCAACCTACGAGCAGTACTTC CASSSVGAGATYEQYF
TRBJ2-3 TRBD2 TRBV6-4 15 - TGTGCCAGCAAAGTAGCGGGGTCCCCCGCAGATACGCAGTATTTT CASKVAGSPADTQYF
TRBJ1-1 - TRBV18 16 - TGTGCCAGCTCACTAGGGACTGTGGTATTGAACACTGAAGCTTTCTTT CASSLGTVVLNTEAFF
TRBJ2-3 - TRBV4-1 15 - TGCGCCAGCAGGAGCGGTAGAGCCGCGGGCACTACGCAGTATTTT CASRSGRAAGTTQYF
TRBJ2-6 - TRBV5-4 15 - TGTGCCAGCAGCTACCGTCGCTCTGGGGCCAACGTCCTGACTTTC CASSYRRSGANVLTF
TRBJ2-1 TRBD1 TRBV7-7 14 once TGTGCCAGCAGCCCCGACAGGGTCAACAATGAGCAGTTCTTC CASSPDRVNNEQFF
TRBJ2-5 - TRBV4-1 13 - TGCGCCAGCAGCCATGCGGGACCCGAGACCCAGTACTTC CASSHAGPETQYF
TRBJ1-2 - TRBV5-6 13 once TGTGCCAGCAGCCGAAGTAGGAGCTATGGCTACACCTTC CASSRSRSYGYTF
TRBJ2-7 TRBD1 TRBV5-1 15 once TGCGCCAGCAGCTACCGGACAGGGGAGGGTAGCGAGCAGTACTTC CASSYRTGEGSEQYF
TRBJ1-1 - TRBV2 16 - TGTGCCAGCAGTGAAGCGATATCGGCGACGAACACTGAAGCTTTCTTT CASSEAISATNTEAFF
TRBJ2-7 - TRBV27 15 - TGTGCCAGCAGTTTGGCCGCTTTGGGGGCCTACGAGCAGTACTTC CASSLAALGAYEQYF
TRBJ2-7 TRBD2 TRBV7-9 15 - TGTGCCAGCAGCTCGCTAGCGGGACCCCCCTACGAGCAGTACTTC CASSSLAGPPYEQYF
TRBJ1-1 - TRBV11-1 13 - TGTGCCAGCAGCTTAATACAGAACACTGAAGCTTTCTTT CASSLIQNTEAFF
TRBJ1-1 - TRBV28 12 - TGTGCCAGCAGCCTCCTAGGCACTGAAGCTTTCTTT CASSLLGTEAFF
TRBJ2-5 - TRBV18 15 - TGTGCCAGCTCACCACCGTCCGGGTACCAAGAGACCCAGTACTTC CASSPPSGYQETQYF
TRBJ1-1 - TRBV5-1 14 - TGCGCCAGCAGCTTGGATGCAGGGACCACTGAAGCTTTCTTT CASSLDAGTTEAFF
TRBJ2-7 - TRBV12-2 19 - TGTGCAAGTCGCGAAAATCCAAGCGGGCCATGGACGAGCTCCTACGAGCAGTACTTC CASRENPSGPWTSSYEQYF
TRBJ1-2 - TRBV6-5 14 - TGTGCCAGCAGAATCGGGAGACTCAACTATGGCTACACCTTC CASRIGRLNYGYTF
TRBJ2-1 TRBD2 TRBV11-2 17 - TGTGCCAGCAGTCAATCCCGGACTAGCGGGAGGTACAATGAGCAGTTCTTC CASSQSRTSGRYNEQFF
TRBJ2-7 TRBD1 TRBV28 13 - TGTGCCACCACAGGGGGCGCCAAGGTCGAGCAGTACTTC CATTGGAKVEQYF
TRBJ2-7 - TRBV28 13 - TGTGCCAGCAGTTTCCCATCTTTTAAGGGGCAGTACTTC CASSFPSFKGQYF
TRBJ2-3 - TRBV2 13 - TGTGCCAGCAGTGATCTGGCAACAGATACGCAGTATTTT CASSDLATDTQYF
TRBJ2-7 TRBD2 TRBV19 14 - TGTGCCAGTAGTACCCAGCGGGGATCCTACGAGCAGTACTTC CASSTQRGSYEQYF
TRBJ1-6 - TRBV4-3 16 once TGCGCCAGCAGCCAAGCGGGGCGAGGGTATAATTCACCCCTCCACTTT CASSQAGRGYNSPLHF
TRBJ1-2 TRBD1 TRBV10-3 16 - TGTGCCATCAGATCAGGAGGACAGGCCGAGGGCTATGGCTACACCTTC CAIRSGGQAEGYGYTF
TRBJ2-7 - TRBV6-6 15 - TGTGCCAGCAGTTCTCTAGGGCAGAGCTCCTACGAGCAGTACTTC CASSSLGQSSYEQYF
TRBJ2-7 TRBD1 TRBV5-4 15 - TGTGCCAGCAGCCCTAAGACCGGGACAGGGGTCGAGCAGTACTTC CASSPKTGTGVEQYF
TRBJ2-7 TRBD1 TRBV12-3/TRBV12-4 12 - TGTGCCAGCAGTTCGACAGGGGTCGAGCAGTACTTC CASSSTGVEQYF
TRBJ2-7 TRBD1 TRBV29-1 16 - TGCAGCGTGGAAGGAGGGACAGGGGGTGTCCAAGGCGAGCAGTACTTC CSVEGGTGGVQGEQYF
TRBJ2-1 TRBD2 TRBV6-4 15 once TGTGCCAGCAGAGCCACTAGCGGGAGCCCCAATGAGCAGTTCTTC CASRATSGSPNEQFF
TRBJ2-3 TRBD2 TRBV3-1/TRBV3-2 17 - TGTGCCAGCAGCCAAGATGGGCTAGCGGGGCACACAGATACGCAGTATTTT CASSQDGLAGHTDTQYF
TRBJ1-1 - TRBV27 15 - TGTGCCAGCAGTTCCCGGACAGAAATGAACACTGAAGCTTTCTTT CASSSRTEMNTEAFF